One and the same sample provided the 9 T cell receptor beta chains below, sequenced in a study of cytotoxic CD8 clonotypes in ibrutinib-treated CLL. The method was immunoSEQ multiplex PCR; TCRdb's version includes in-frame clones alone and lacks a portion of them. Altogether roughly 100,000 clones are present, approximately 80% being singletons, with the ten largest covering 25% to 35%. This material consisted of PBMCs, taken after 12 months of ibrutinib treatment. These TCRs come from a human donor with chronic lymphocytic leukemia.

This rearrangement joins TRBV27 to TRBJ2-7; no definite D call. V gave up 7 bases and J gave up 4 bases, with 23 bases separating them. In germline, CDR1 is MNHEY, CDR2 SMNVEV (reference sequence). The length of the CDR3 is 16 residues. The CDR3 DNA reads TGTGCCAGCACCCGGATTCCCAACAGCGTCGGATACGAGCAGTACTTC. Its protein is CASTRIPNSVGYEQYF.

J is TRBJ1-5 and V is TRBV2; D not resolved. Germline V lookup: CDR1 SNHLY, CDR2 FYNNEI. This CDR3 is built from 15 residues. V was cut by 0 bases and J by 0 bases, with 6 bases left in between. The CDR3 sequence is CASSEAAYSNQPQHF. The CDR3 DNA follows: TGTGCCAGCAGTGAAGCGGCCTATAGCAATCAGCCCCAGCATTTT.

V is TRBV19 and J is TRBJ1-3; tentative D call: TRBD1 (6 bases). The V gene lost 9 bases and the J gene lost 3 bases, with 18 bases spanning the gap. The length of the CDR3 is 15 residues. The germline gives CDR1 LNHDA, CDR2 SQIVND (reference sequence). The CDR3 sequence: CASLNSGVGGNTIYF. The CDR3 DNA reads TGTGCCAGCCTCAATTCAGGGGTTGGTGGAAACACCATATATTTT. Full variable domain (missing parts from reference TRBV19 and TRBJ1-3): DGGITQSPKYLFRKEGQNVTLSCEQNLNHDAMYWYRQDPGQGLRLIYYSQIVNDFQKGDIAEGYSVSREKKESFPLTVTSAQKNPTAFYLCASLNSGVGGNTIYFGEGSWLTVV.

J is TRBJ2-1 and V is TRBV9; D is unresolved. V shed 0 bases and J shed 2 bases, with 6 bases lying between them. Per the germline V gene, CDR1 is SGDLS and CDR2 is YYNGEE. The CDR3 is 14 amino acids. CDR3 bases: TGTGCCAGCAGCGTAGTCGGCCCCTACAATGAGCAGTTCTTC. Its protein product is CASSVVGPYNEQFF.

The V gene is TRBV18, the J gene TRBJ2-1; the match to TRBD1 covers 9 bases. Germline loops: CDR1 KGHSH, CDR2 LQKENI. CDR3 length: 16 residues. J was trimmed by 6 bases and V by 3 bases; bases with no gene match: 9. As DNA, the CDR3 is TGTGCCAGCTCACCGAGCCGGGACAGGGTGGGCAATGAGCAGTTCTTC. Its translation: CASSPSRDRVGNEQFF.

This clone has a single count. V and J are TRBV5-1 and TRBJ1-1; 7 bases align to TRBD1. The germline V gene has CDR1 SGHRS and CDR2 YFSETQ. The CDR3 covers 15 residues. Trimming at V came to 2 bases and at J to 4 bases, leaving 8 bases not matched to a gene. CDR3 sequence reads: CASSFDRAWGTEAFF. The DNA for the CDR3 is TGCGCCAGCAGCTTTGACAGGGCGTGGGGCACTGAAGCTTTCTTT.

The chain has TRBV5-6 and TRBJ1-2; 11 bases map to TRBD1. The CDR3 is made up of 15 amino acids. Germline-derived CDR1 and CDR2 are SGHDT and YYEEEE. The trim removed 5 bases at V and 7 bases at J, leaving 10 bases unmatched. CDR3 nucleotide sequence: TGTGCCAGCAGTTACGACGGACAGGGGGCGGCTGGCTACACCTTC. It specifies CASSYDGQGAAGYTF.

This clone has a count of ten or more. The V gene is TRBV7-2, the J gene TRBJ2-3; either TRBD1 or TRBD2 may fit D (5 bases each). There are 16 residues in the CDR3. The V gene lost 4 bases and the J gene lost 6 bases, with 20 bases spanning the gap. CDR1 and CDR2 (germline): SGHTA, FQGNSA. CDR3 DNA sequence: TGTGCCAGCAGCTCGGGCCTAGCTGGGACCATGGATACGCAGTATTTT. Residues: CASSSGLAGTMDTQYF.

The rearrangement joins TRBV7-2 to TRBJ2-7; D is ambiguous. Germline lookup yields CDR1 SGHTA and CDR2 FQGNSA. V shed 3 bases and J shed 6 bases, with 9 bases lying between them. The CDR3 contains 12 residues. The CDR3 DNA is TGTGCCAGCAGCTTCTCGACCCGCGAGCAGTACTTC. Protein sequence: CASSFSTREQYF.